Following are 27 T cell receptor beta chains from one sample sequenced in a study of identical twins. TCRdb re-called the 5' RACE reads with MiXCR, one entry per CDR3 protein. The table has 280,000 or so distinct CDR3 sequences, 6.5% to 9.5% seen once. These same records also appear under a second study, on yellow fever vaccine responses in identical twins.

The sample consisted of memory (CD45RO+) T cells sorted from blood. The receptors stem from a young woman in good health.

This clonotype was seen at least ten times. The V gene is TRBV20-1, the J gene TRBJ1-2; 8 bases are a match to TRBD1. Germline V lookup: CDR1 DFQATT, CDR2 SNEGSKA (reference sequence). V lost 5 bases to trimming and J lost 0 bases; unmatched junction nucleotides: 8. The CDR3 loop spans 15 amino acids. CDR3 nucleotides: TGCAGTGCTCTCGGGACAGGCGGTCCTAACTATGGCTACACCTTC. This encodes CSALGTGGPNYGYTF.

This clonotype came up a few times. V usage is TRBV28 and J usage is TRBJ1-6; D is undetermined. Trimming took 6 bases from V and 6 from J, leaving 15 bases between them. From germline, CDR1 is MDHEN and CDR2 SYDVKM. The CDR3 runs 15 residues. CDR3 sequence (DNA): TGTGCCAGCAGCTACGTCTTCGGAGGTAATTCACCCCTCCACTTT. Translated, it gives CASSYVFGGNSPLHF.

The sample holds a few counts of this clonotype. The chain recombines TRBV7-9 with TRBJ2-3; a weak D match, TRBD1 (6 bases). The germline V and J ends were trimmed by 5 bases and 2 bases, with 17 bases remaining between them. The CDR3 is 16 amino acids. Germline V CDR1 and CDR2: SEHNR, FQNEAQ (reference sequence). The CDR3 region has the DNA TGTGCCAGCAGCCTAAACCTAGGGGGTAACACAGATACGCAGTATTTT. This gives the protein CASSLNLGGNTDTQYF. The whole variable domain, filled in from reference TRBV7-9 and TRBJ2-3, reads DTGVSQNPRHKITKRGQNVTFRCDPISEHNRLYWYRQTLGQGPEFLTYFQNEAQLEKSRLLSDRFSAERPKGSFSTLEIQRTEQGDSAMYLCASSLNLGGNTDTQYFGPGTRLTVL.

This clonotype has a count of ten or more. The rearrangement links TRBV5-1 to TRBJ2-5, with TRBD1 matching over 8 bases. The germline V gene encodes CDR1 SGHRS and CDR2 YFSETQ. With V trimmed by 0 bases and J by 5 bases, 6 bases remained unmatched. CDR3 length: 15 residues. The CDR3 reads CASSLARGQVETQYF. In DNA, the CDR3 is TGCGCCAGCAGCTTGGCCAGGGGGCAGGTGGAGACCCAGTACTTC.

This clonotype occurred a few times. V gene TRBV14 combines with J gene TRBJ2-2; D is uncertain. Germline V gene lookup returns CDR1 SGHDN and CDR2 FVKESK. Trimming left V 2 bases short and J 5 bases short, with 9 bases between. CDR3 length: 14 residues. CDR3 sequence reads: CASSQYLTTGELFF. For the CDR3, the DNA is TGTGCCAGCAGCCAATATTTGACGACCGGGGAGCTGTTTTTT.

The table lists this clonotype with a few counts. CDR3 sequence (DNA): TGTGCCAGCAGCACCGGGACAGGGGTCATGGAGACCCAGTACTTC. Amino acid sequence: CASSTGTGVMETQYF. The chain uses TRBV5-6 and TRBJ2-5, with 10 bases lining up with TRBD1. Trimming cost V 4 bases and J 5 bases; bases outside gene matches: 8. The CDR3 consists of 15 residues. Germline CDR1 and CDR2: SGHDT and YYEEEE. The entire variable domain, with the rest obtained from reference TRBV5-6 and TRBJ2-5, is as follows: DAGVTQSPTHLIKTRGQQVTLRCSPKSGHDTVSWYQQALGQGPQFIFQYYEEEERQRGNFPDRFSGHQFPNYSSELNVNALLLGDSALYLCASSTGTGVMETQYFGPGTRLLVL.

This rearrangement joins TRBV20-1 to TRBJ2-3; 10 bases fit TRBD2. The CDR3 runs 18 residues. CDR1 and CDR2 from the germline V gene are DFQATT and SNEGSKA (reference sequence). The V gene end was trimmed by 5 bases and the J gene end by 0 bases; junction bases not matched to a gene: 14. Here the CDR3 DNA reads TGCAGTGCTCCTGGGACGTGGACTAGCGGAGCTAGCACAGATACGCAGTATTTT. It encodes CSAPGTWTSGASTDTQYF.

This clonotype was seen repeatedly, ten times or more. The chain has TRBV28 and TRBJ2-5; 8 nucleotides match TRBD2. Germline trimming cut 5 bases from V and 4 bases from J; bases unmatched to any gene: 12. Germline V gene sequence: CDR1 MDHEN, CDR2 SYDVKM. This CDR3 region has 16 residues. The chain's CDR3 is CASSLLTRAGGETQYF. CDR3 coding DNA: TGTGCCAGCAGTCTCCTGACTAGGGCGGGAGGAGAGACCCAGTACTTC.

This clonotype was seen ten or more times. In nucleotides, the CDR3 is TGCAGTGCTAGAGAGGGGGGTGATGAAAAACTGTTTTTT. Encoded protein: CSAREGGDEKLFF. The chain has TRBV20-1 and TRBJ1-4; perhaps TRBD1 as D (5 bases). The length of the CDR3 is 13 residues. V lost 0 bases and J 6 bases, leaving 8 bases between the germline ends. Per germline, CDR1 DFQATT and CDR2 SNEGSKA (reference sequence).

This clonotype was recorded many times. This chain connects TRBV5-1 to TRBJ1-5, with D unclear. V lost 4 bases and J lost 5, with 10 bases in between. There are 13 residues in the CDR3. CDR1 and CDR2 (germline): SGHRS, YFSETQ. CDR3 nucleotide sequence: TGCGCCAGCAGCCCCCTTGGGGATCAGCCCCAGCATTTT. Translated: CASSPLGDQPQHF. Together with reference TRBV5-1 and TRBJ1-5, the CDR3 gives the full variable domain: KAGVTQTPRYLIKTRGQQVTLSCSPISGHRSVSWYQQTPGQGLQFLFEYFSETQRNKGNFPGRFSGRQFSNSRSEMNVSTLELGDSALYLCASSPLGDQPQHFGDGTRLSIL.

This clonotype was picked up a small number of times. The chain carries TRBV5-1 and TRBJ2-1, with D possibly being TRBD1 (5 bases). V lost 4 bases, J lost 2 bases, and 16 bases lay in between. This CDR3 has 16 residues. Germline-derived CDR1 and CDR2 are SGHRS and YFSETQ. The CDR3 is CASSPDWGSAYNEQFF. In DNA form, the CDR3 reads TGCGCCAGCAGCCCCGATTGGGGCTCGGCCTACAATGAGCAGTTCTTC.

This clonotype has at least ten counts. The rearrangement uses TRBV7-3 and TRBJ2-1, with D perhaps matching TRBD2 (6 bases). This CDR3 contains 13 residues. Germline assignment: CDR1 SGHTA and CDR2 FQGTGA. V gave up 8 bases and J gave up 8 bases, with 16 bases separating them. The CDR3 protein is CASGRDWQDEQFF. CDR3 DNA sequence: TGTGCCAGCGGCAGGGACTGGCAAGATGAGCAGTTCTTC.

The chain carries TRBV9 and TRBJ2-3; D perhaps matches TRBD1 (6 bases). Trimming stripped 0 bases from V and 3 bases from J, with 11 bases between. The CDR3 runs to 15 residues. CDR1 and CDR2 (germline): SGDLS, YYNGEE. In DNA form, the CDR3 reads TGTGCCAGCAGCGTAGGGCCTCAGGGGACAGATACGCAGTATTTT. Amino acid sequence: CASSVGPQGTDTQYF.

The chain is built from TRBV7-7 and TRBJ2-5, with 9 bases aligning to TRBD1. Trimming cost V 6 bases and J 4 bases; bases outside gene matches: 9. The CDR3 is made up of 15 amino acids. CDR1 is SSHAT, CDR2 FNYEAQ, per germline (reference sequence). In nucleotides, the CDR3 is TGTGCCAGCAGTGCAACAGGGGGCTTGCGAGAGACCCAGTACTTC. This gives the protein CASSATGGLRETQYF.

This clonotype was found a few times. The chain links TRBV10-2 to TRBJ1-1; D unclear. Trimming took 7 bases from V and 1 from J, leaving 10 bases between them. The CDR3 extends over 13 amino acids. Germline values: CDR1 WSHSY, CDR2 SAAADI. CDR3 loop: CASTVTPNTEAFF. Written as DNA, the CDR3 is TGCGCCAGCACCGTAACACCGAACACTGAAGCTTTCTTT.

The rearrangement uses TRBV6-1 and TRBJ2-1; TRBD2 matches at 16 bases. J lost 0 bases, V lost 4 bases, and 6 bases had no gene match. The V gene's germline CDR1 is MNHNS and CDR2 SASEGT. CDR3 length: 19 residues. This CDR3 reads CASSGSGTSGRGSYNEQFF. The CDR3 DNA reads as TGTGCCAGCAGTGGGTCCGGGACTAGCGGGAGGGGCTCCTACAATGAGCAGTTCTTC.

The table lists this clonotype with a few counts. The V call is TRBV20-1, the J call TRBJ1-1; a weak D match, TRBD1 (6 bases). V was shortened by 0 bases and J by 5 bases, with 16 bases between the two germline ends. There are 15 residues in the CDR3. From germline, CDR1 is DFQATT and CDR2 SNEGSKA (reference sequence). CDR3 in amino acids: CSARDRGEGGTEAFF. Here the CDR3 DNA reads TGCAGTGCTAGAGATCGCGGGGAAGGGGGGACTGAAGCTTTCTTT.

This chain connects TRBV5-1 to TRBJ1-6, with TRBD1 matching 7 bases. This CDR3 is built from 15 residues. The germline V gene has CDR1 SGHRS and CDR2 YFSETQ. Trimming cost V 0 bases and J 8 bases; bases outside gene matches: 5. CDR3 loop: CASSLGTGNYSPLHF. The CDR3 nucleotides read TGCGCCAGCAGCTTGGGGACAGGAAATTATTCACCCCTCCACTTT.

As regards this clonotype: With a much larger clone just one base away, this may be a read error. This rearrangement joins TRBV9 to TRBJ2-3; TRBD2 matches 10 bases. This CDR3 is built from 15 residues. Per germline, CDR1 SGDLS and CDR2 YYNGEE. CDR3 region: CASIVELAGTDTQYF. The CDR3 DNA sequence: TGTGCCAGCATCGTAGAACTAGCGGGAACAGATACGCAGTATTTT.

This clonotype showed up just a few times. This chain uses TRBV6-1 with TRBJ2-7, with D unclear. This CDR3 contains 13 residues. Germline loops: CDR1 MNHNS, CDR2 SASEGT. Deletions cut 2 bases from V and 5 bases from J, with 10 bases between. The CDR3 DNA sequence: TGTGCCAGCAGTGAAAAAGACCCCAACGAGCAGTACTTC. It yields the protein CASSEKDPNEQYF.

The rearrangement links TRBV11-2 to TRBJ2-1; the D is unclear. Germline CDR1 is SGHAT and CDR2 is FQNNGV. With 5 bases removed from V and 4 bases from J, the gap between germline ends came to 12 bases. The CDR3 is 14 amino acids. In nucleotides, the CDR3 is TGTGCCAGCAGCCCCAGGAGCACATACAATGAGCAGTTCTTC. Amino acids: CASSPRSTYNEQFF.

This clonotype was found many times. The chain recombines TRBV7-8 with TRBJ2-2; D may be TRBD2 (7 bases). Germline CDR1 and CDR2: SGHVS and FQNEAQ. The CDR3 length is 15 residues. Trimming took off 5 bases at V and 3 bases at J, with 13 bases between the two ends. The CDR3 DNA sequence: TGTGCCAGCAGCGCGGGGGCAGGTCACACCGGGGAGCTGTTTTTT. Encoded protein: CASSAGAGHTGELFF.

This clonotype showed up just a few times. CDR3: CASSSVANEQFF. The CDR3 DNA sequence: TGTGCCAGCAGCTCGGTAGCCAATGAGCAGTTCTTC. The chain employs TRBV11-2 and TRBJ2-1, with D unclear. This CDR3 has 12 amino acids. CDR1 is SGHAT, CDR2 FQNNGV, per germline. V shed 4 bases and J shed 6 bases, with 7 bases lying between them.

This clonotype was observed a handful of times. The chain carries TRBV3-1 and TRBJ2-1; TRBD2 matches at 11 bases. V lost 0 bases and J lost 0; bases outside the gene matches: 4. This CDR3 comprises 18 residues. From germline, CDR1 is LGHDT and CDR2 YNNKEL (reference sequence). The CDR3 sequence: CASSQETGTSGSYNEQFF. Written as DNA, the CDR3 is TGTGCCAGCAGCCAAGAGACCGGGACTAGCGGCTCCTACAATGAGCAGTTCTTC.

This chain uses TRBV9 with TRBJ2-7; no clear D. This CDR3 has 13 amino acids. The germline CDR1 and CDR2 sequences are SGDLS and YYNGEE. The V end lost 0 bases, the J end lost 9 bases, and 13 bases lay between the germline ends. The CDR3 DNA sequence: TGTGCCAGCAGCGTAGACGGGTCGGAAGGGCAGTACTTC. As protein: CASSVDGSEGQYF.

The table lists this clonotype with many counts. This chain links TRBV29-1 with TRBJ2-2; TRBD2 agrees at 14 bases. The CDR3 contains 16 residues. V shed 7 bases, J shed 5 bases, and the junction held 9 bases outside the gene matches. Germline V CDR1 and CDR2: SQVTM, ANQGSEA. The CDR3 bases are TGCAGCGCCACCGGGACTAGCGGGAGTATTACCGGGGAGCTGTTTTTT. It translates to CSATGTSGSITGELFF.

The rearrangement uses TRBV18 and TRBJ2-7, with 7 bases matching TRBD1. Germline CDR1 is KGHSH and CDR2 is LQKENI. This CDR3 has 13 amino acids. Losses at the gene ends were 6 bases for V and 2 bases for J; bases not matched to a gene: 4. DNA of the CDR3: TGTGCCAGCTCCGGGACAGCCGCCTACGAGCAGTACTTC. Protein: CASSGTAAYEQYF.